This entry lists 15 T cell receptor beta chains sequenced from one sample in a study of T cells in Graves' hyperthyroidism and ophthalmopathy. Amplification targeted TCR beta CDR3 regions from RNA transcripts. The primer set for the first-round RT-PCR of the TCR CDR3 was HTBI. In TCRdb, the multiplex PCR reads were re-called with MiXCR into one record per CDR3 protein. The sample has around 580,000 distinct CDR3 sequences; about 43% are singletons. The material sequenced was peripheral blood or thyroid tissue (not recorded which). The receptor set was obtained from a woman between 18 and 29 years old with Graves' hyperthyroidism.

This clonotype was recorded many times. The chain uses TRBV2 and TRBJ2-7, with 8 bases matching TRBD1. V shed 4 bases, J shed 5 bases, and the junction held 13 bases outside the gene matches. The CDR3 is 16 residues long. The V gene's germline CDR1 is SNHLY and CDR2 FYNNEI. In DNA form, the CDR3 reads TGTGCCAGCAGTGCGCCCCGCAGGGGGCAAAGGGACGAGCAGTACTTC. Translated, it gives CASSAPRRGQRDEQYF.

The genes are TRBV9 and TRBJ1-5, with unresolved D. V dropped 3 bases and J dropped 5 bases, with 12 bases sitting between them. CDR1 is SGDLS, CDR2 YYNGEE, per germline. The CDR3 runs 14 residues. The DNA of the CDR3 is TGTGCCAGCAGCGCAACGGACGATTATCAGCCCCAGCATTTT. Translation gives CASSATDDYQPQHF.

This clonotype has ten or more counts. This chain joins TRBV24-1 and TRBJ1-2, with a tentative D call TRBD1 (5 bases). This CDR3 contains 15 residues. Germline V gene sequence: CDR1 KGHDR, CDR2 SFDVKD. The V end was cut by 4 bases, the J end by 4 bases, with 15 bases between. The CDR3 nucleotides are TGTGCCACCAGTGACCAAACATCTGACAGCTATGGCTACACCTTC. It encodes CATSDQTSDSYGYTF.

This clonotype appeared a few times. The chain carries TRBV7-9 and TRBJ1-1, with D possibly TRBD1 on 5 matching bases. The V gene lost 6 bases and the J gene lost 3 bases, with 14 bases spanning the gap. The germline gives CDR1 SEHNR, CDR2 FQNEAQ (reference sequence). This CDR3 has 14 residues. CDR3 sequence: CASSPPWGDTEAFF. CDR3 sequence (DNA): TGTGCCAGCAGTCCTCCTTGGGGGGACACTGAAGCTTTCTTT. Using reference TRBV7-9 and TRBJ1-1 for the parts outside the CDR3, the full variable domain is DTGVSQNPRHKITKRGQNVTFRCDPISEHNRLYWYRQTLGQGPEFLTYFQNEAQLEKSRLLSDRFSAERPKGSFSTLEIQRTEQGDSAMYLCASSPPWGDTEAFFGQGTRLTVV.

The chain is built from TRBV10-3 and TRBJ1-3, with a tentative D call TRBD1 (5 bases). Trimming removed 10 bases from V and 0 bases from J, with 16 bases in between. Germline-derived CDR1 and CDR2 are ENHRY and SYGVKD. There are 15 residues in the CDR3. The CDR3 region is CATGTDQSSGNTIYF. CDR3 in DNA: TGTGCCACGGGGACCGACCAGAGCTCTGGAAACACCATATATTTT.

This clonotype was seen repeatedly, ten times or more. The chain joins TRBV9 to TRBJ2-2; 8 nucleotides agree with TRBD1. V lost 4 bases, J lost 5 bases, and 7 bases stayed unmatched. The CDR3 runs to 15 residues. The germline CDR1 and CDR2 sequences are SGDLS and YYNGEE. The CDR3 DNA reads TGTGCCAGCAGCTCGGGACAGGCAAAGACCGGGGAGCTGTTTTTT. It encodes CASSSGQAKTGELFF.

This clonotype was found many times. J is TRBJ2-7 and V is TRBV12-3 or TRBV12-4; 7 nucleotides agree with TRBD1. This CDR3 spans 14 amino acids. V was clipped by 5 bases and J by 3 bases; unmatched bases: 7. In DNA form, the CDR3 reads TGTGCCAGCAGTCTGAGACAGGGTGGCTACGAGCAGTACTTC. It translates to CASSLRQGGYEQYF.

This clonotype appeared many times. One end of the junction varies from germline; a read error may be responsible. The genes are TRBV18 and TRBJ1-1, with 7 bases identical to TRBD1. This CDR3 has 14 residues. From germline, CDR1 is KGHSH and CDR2 LQKENI. The CDR3 sequence: CASSPGTENTEAFF. In nucleotides, the CDR3 is TGCGCCAGCAGCCCAGGGACAGAGAACACTGAAGCTTTCTTT.

This clonotype has a count of ten or more. The gene calls are TRBV24-1 and TRBJ1-2, with a possible D match to TRBD1 (6 bases). The CDR3 sequence is 14 residues long. The ends were cut back, 3 bases at V and 2 bases at J, with 9 bases in the middle. Germline CDR1 is KGHDR and CDR2 is SFDVKD. The chain's CDR3 is CATSDRDTNYGYTF. The DNA for the CDR3 is TGTGCCACCAGTGATCGGGACACGAACTATGGCTACACCTTC.

To note about this clonotype: The CDR3 end shows no conserved phenylalanine or tryptophan, and so a read error is likely. No DNA is shown, since the ends of the CDR3 on it are uncertain; the CDR3 is the one TCRdb lists. The rearrangement uses TRBV6-5 and TRBJ2-5; TRBD2 is taken as the D call from the table, unchecked against the DNA. The CDR3 adds up to 11 amino acids, both ends counted. Germline V gives CDR1 MNHEY, CDR2 SVGAGI. The CDR3 spells CASSFVSGPYT.

The chain joins TRBV5-1 to TRBJ2-7; TRBD2 matches 8 bases. The germline V gene encodes CDR1 SGHRS and CDR2 YFSETQ. CDR3 size: 18 residues. V was pared by 4 bases and J by 7 bases, with 22 bases of the junction left unmatched. CDR3 DNA: TGCGCCAGCAGCACAACGCGGGGGGAGGGGCCTCCTGTGTGGGAGCAGTACTTC. This encodes CASSTTRGEGPPVWEQYF. Complete variable domain (other parts from reference TRBV5-1 and TRBJ2-7): KAGVTQTPRYLIKTRGQQVTLSCSPISGHRSVSWYQQTPGQGLQFLFEYFSETQRNKGNFPGRFSGRQFSNSRSEMNVSTLELGDSALYLCASSTTRGEGPPVWEQYFGPGTRLTVT.

The V and J genes are TRBV9 and TRBJ2-3, with 8 bases fitting TRBD2. The CDR3 spans 14 residues. V shed 3 bases, J shed 1 base, and the junction held 1 base outside the gene matches. The germline V gene has CDR1 SGDLS and CDR2 YYNGEE. CDR3 nucleotides: TGTGCCAGCAGCGGGACTAGCCGCACAGATACGCAGTATTTT. Amino acid sequence: CASSGTSRTDTQYF.

This clonotype came up many times. The chain joins TRBV20-1 to TRBJ1-4, with 7 bases matching TRBD1. V was pared by 6 bases and J by 2 bases, with 3 bases of the junction left unmatched. The CDR3 has 13 residues. The germline CDR1 and CDR2 sequences are DFQATT and SNEGSKA (reference sequence). CDR3 sequence: CSAATGTNEKLFF. The CDR3 nucleotides are TGCAGTGCCGCGACAGGGACTAATGAAAAACTGTTTTTT.

The chain employs TRBV7-3 and TRBJ1-3, with 10 bases identical to TRBD1. The CDR3 totals 15 residues. The germline V gene has CDR1 SGHTA and CDR2 FQGTGA. V lost 5 bases to trimming and J lost 1 base; unmatched junction nucleotides: 2. Written as DNA, the CDR3 is TGTGCCAGCAGCCGGGACAGGGGTTCTGGAAACACCATATATTTT. It encodes CASSRDRGSGNTIYF.

This clonotype was seen repeatedly, ten times or more. The chain employs TRBV7-2 and TRBJ2-5, with TRBD1 as a possible D gene (5 bases). The CDR3 is 13 amino acids. V was pared by 3 bases and J by 5 bases, with 10 bases between. Germline CDR1 is SGHTA and CDR2 is FQGNSA. The CDR3 here is CASSFDRGETQYF. The DNA for the CDR3 is TGTGCCAGCAGCTTCGATAGGGGTGAGACCCAGTACTTC.